This TCR beta chain stems from a study of cytomegalovirus exposure and HLA in healthy donors. Study-wide findings and caveats: A missense DCLRE1C variant was associated with V- and J-gene trimming of TCR beta chains in a later analysis, and an independent cohort replicated the association. Most CMV-associated TCR beta chains were later found to appear HLA-restricted.

In regard to this clone: Its antigen is as yet unknown.

The length of the CDR3 is 16 residues. Trimming removed 8 bases from V and 5 bases from J, with 24 bases in between. Looked up from germline, CDR1 is MDHEN and CDR2 is SYDVKM. In nominal health when sampled, donors likely had unrecorded immune exposures nonetheless. The PCR contained 60 Vbeta and 13 Jbeta primers. The method was immunoSEQ multiplex PCR; TCRdb's version includes in-frame clones alone and lacks a portion of them. The sample shows around 200,000 clones, about 81% of them seen only once. The V call is TRBV28, the J call TRBJ2-5; perhaps TRBD2 as D (7 bases). Sequenced material: PBMCs. The receptor's source is a woman aged 18-29 years in good health and CMV-seronegative. The CDR3 nucleotides read TGTGCCAGCTTGACGCCGGGATGGGGGGGCCCGGAGACCCAGTACTTC. It encodes CASLTPGWGGPETQYF.